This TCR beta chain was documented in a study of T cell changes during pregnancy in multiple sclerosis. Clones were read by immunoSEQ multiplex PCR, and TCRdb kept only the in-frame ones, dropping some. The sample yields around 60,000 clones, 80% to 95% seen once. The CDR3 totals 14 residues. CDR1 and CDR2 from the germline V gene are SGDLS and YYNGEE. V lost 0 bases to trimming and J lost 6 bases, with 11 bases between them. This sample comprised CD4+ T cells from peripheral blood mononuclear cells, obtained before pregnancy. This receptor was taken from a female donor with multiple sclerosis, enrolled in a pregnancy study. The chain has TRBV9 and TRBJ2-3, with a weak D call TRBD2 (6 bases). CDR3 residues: CASSVEVGGDTQYF. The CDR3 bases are TGTGCCAGCAGCGTAGAGGTAGGAGGGGATACGCAGTATTTT. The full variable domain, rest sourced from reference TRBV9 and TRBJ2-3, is DSGVTQTPKHLITATGQRVTLRCSPRSGDLSVYWYQQSLDQGLQFLIQYYNGEERAKGNILERFSAQQFPDLHSELNLSSLELGDSALYFCASSVEVGGDTQYFGPGTRLTVL.